This T cell receptor (beta chain) was captured by sequencing in a study of T cell repertoires in cytomegalovirus infection. Study-wide context: CMV epitopes that were recently identified and HLA-C-restricted were used alongside well-studied HLA-B-restricted ones. The public TCR beta signatures pointed to both CMV infection and matching HLA type.

Regarding the study as a whole: Identification of carriers of CMV plus the relevant HLA was achieved through cumulative public TCR beta family frequency. HLA-C-restricted CMV clonotypes gave the most frequent clonotype in two of eight donors.

In the case of this clonotype: Its antigen is not known.

The CDR3 covers 15 residues. V lost 5 bases and J lost 4, with 15 bases in between. The germline V gene encodes CDR1 SGHTA and CDR2 FQGNSA. TCRdb re-called the reads through MiXCR, storing one row per CDR3 protein. Of around 39,000 distinct CDR3 sequences in the sample, roughly half were seen once. Source: CD8+ T cells from cultured PBMCs, taken from culture after CMV antigen stimulation. The chain combines TRBV7-2 with TRBJ2-1; D is possibly TRBD2 (6 bases). This TCR derives from a human donor in good health (CMV status not recorded). Some clones in this sample may be carry-over from other donors' samples. CDR3 residues: CASSPGLARYNEQFF. As DNA, the CDR3 is TGTGCCAGCAGCCCGGGACTTGCCCGATACAATGAGCAGTTCTTC.